Shown below are 14 T cell receptor beta chains from a single sample sequenced in a study of cytomegalovirus exposure and HLA in healthy donors. Sequencing was performed with immunoSEQ multiplex PCR; in TCRdb, only in-frame clones are kept and a portion is missing. The sample includes some 130,000 clones, 94% of them seen just once. The sequencing input was PBMCs. These receptors all stem from a man aged 18 to 29 in good health and CMV-seropositive.

The chain links TRBV5-1 to TRBJ2-7; a possible D gene is TRBD2 (6 bases). Trimming took off 2 bases at V and 3 bases at J, with 15 bases between the two ends. CDR1 SGHRS and CDR2 YFSETQ come from the germline V gene. The CDR3 sequence is 15 residues long. CDR3 DNA sequence: TGCGCCAGCAGCTTTCTTAGCGGCTATGGCTACGAGCAGTACTTC. This codes for CASSFLSGYGYEQYF.

V is TRBV5-5 and J is TRBJ1-5, with 10 bases fitting TRBD1. Trimming at V came to 4 bases and at J to 7 bases, leaving 14 bases not matched to a gene. Looked up from germline, CDR1 is SGHKS and CDR2 is YYEKEE (reference sequence). The CDR3 covers 17 residues. The CDR3 DNA is TGTGCCAGCAGCCCCTACGGGACAGGGGTTTCTGGACAGCCCCAGCATTTT. Protein: CASSPYGTGVSGQPQHF. Full variable domain (remainder filled in from reference TRBV5-5 and TRBJ1-5): DAGVTQSPTHLIKTRGQQVTLRCSPISGHKSVSWYQQVLGQGPQFIFQYYEKEERGRGNFPDRFSARQFPNYSSELNVNALLLGDSALYLCASSPYGTGVSGQPQHFGDGTRLSIL.

CDR3 DNA sequence: TGCAGCGTGGAACTAGCGGGAGGGCAAGAGACCCAGTACTTC. Protein sequence: CSVELAGGQETQYF. This chain connects TRBV29-1 to TRBJ2-5; 13 bases fit TRBD2. Trimming took 6 bases from V and 2 from J; bases not matched to a gene: 3. CDR3 length equals 14 residues. The germline CDR1 and CDR2 sequences are SQVTM and ANQGSEA.

The rearrangement links TRBV2 to TRBJ2-7, with TRBD2 as a possible D gene (6 bases). CDR1 is SNHLY, CDR2 FYNNEI, per germline. Trimming cost V 3 bases and J 9 bases, with 12 bases left between them. The CDR3 runs to 12 residues. The CDR3 reads CASSEWRAGQYF. CDR3 DNA sequence: TGTGCCAGCAGTGAGTGGAGGGCCGGGCAGTACTTC.

The chain employs TRBV28 and TRBJ1-4; tentative D call: TRBD1 (6 bases). V was trimmed by 2 bases and J by 10 bases, leaving 11 bases between them. Looked up from germline, CDR1 is MDHEN and CDR2 is SYDVKM. There are 13 residues in the CDR3. The CDR3 nucleotides are TGTGCCAGCAGTTTACCGGACAGAGGAAAACTGTTTTTT. This sequence encodes CASSLPDRGKLFF.

The chain combines TRBV4-1 with TRBJ2-2; 7 positions agree with TRBD2. The CDR3 covers 15 residues. CDR1 and CDR2 (germline): MGHRA, YSYEKL. With V trimmed by 2 bases and J by 7 bases, 7 bases remained unmatched. The CDR3 DNA follows: TGCGCCAGCAGCCAACTAGCGGCTTCGAACGGGGAGCTGTTTTTT. Residues: CASSQLAASNGELFF.

This chain connects TRBV28 to TRBJ1-1; 8 bases fit TRBD1. V lost 6 bases, J lost 0 bases, and 9 bases stayed unmatched. This CDR3 region has 16 residues. Germline CDR1 and CDR2: MDHEN and SYDVKM. The CDR3 spells CASSWDRRGLNTEAFF. The CDR3 nucleotides are TGTGCCAGCAGCTGGGACAGGAGGGGGTTGAACACTGAAGCTTTCTTT.

The chain is built from TRBV5-6 and TRBJ2-7, with D possibly being TRBD1 (5 bases). V dropped 0 bases and J dropped 0 bases, with 10 bases sitting between them. The V gene's germline CDR1 is SGHDT and CDR2 YYEEEE. The CDR3 has 15 residues. CDR3 region: CASSLVYRSSYEQYF. The CDR3 bases are TGTGCCAGCAGCTTGGTCTACAGGAGCTCCTACGAGCAGTACTTC.

The gene calls are TRBV11-2 and TRBJ2-7, with D uncertain. CDR3 size: 13 residues. Trimming cost V 4 bases and J 3 bases, with 10 bases left between them. CDR1 and CDR2 from the germline V gene are SGHAT and FQNNGV. CDR3 in DNA: TGTGCCAGCAGCTCCATCTATGTCTACGAGCAGTACTTC. This translates into CASSSIYVYEQYF. Drawing the rest from reference TRBV11-2 and TRBJ2-7, the complete variable domain is EAGVAQSPRYKIIEKRQSVAFWCNPISGHATLYWYQQILGQGPKLLIQFQNNGVVDDSQLPKDRFSAERLKGVDSTLKIQPAKLEDSAVYLCASSSIYVYEQYFGPGTRLTVT.

This chain links TRBV27 with TRBJ2-7, with TRBD1 as a possible D gene (5 bases). From germline, CDR1 is MNHEY and CDR2 SMNVEV (reference sequence). The ends were cut back, 8 bases at V and 0 bases at J, with 17 bases in the middle. The CDR3 extends over 15 amino acids. CDR3 in amino acids: CASGALGLSSYEQYF. The CDR3 nucleotides are TGTGCCAGCGGGGCCCTGGGATTAAGCTCCTACGAGCAGTACTTC.

The CDR3 coding sequence is TGTGCCAGCAGCGAGGGACTAGCGCCAGATACGCAGTATTTT. It translates to CASSEGLAPDTQYF. The chain recombines TRBV5-4 with TRBJ2-3; 10 bases agree with TRBD2. CDR3 size: 14 residues. Germline V gene lookup returns CDR1 SGHNT and CDR2 YYREEE (reference sequence). With V trimmed by 4 bases and J by 4 bases, 3 bases remained unmatched.

The rearrangement uses TRBV7-2 and TRBJ1-2; 11 bases agree with TRBD1. The V and J ends lost 3 bases and 3 bases, in that order; junction bases with no gene match: 6. The CDR3 covers 16 residues. The germline V gene encodes CDR1 SGHTA and CDR2 FQGNSA. The CDR3 DNA reads as TGTGCCAGCAGCTTCCTGGACAGGGGGCGCGACTATGGCTACACCTTC. Amino acid sequence: CASSFLDRGRDYGYTF.

The chain has TRBV2 and TRBJ1-5, with D tentatively TRBD1 (6 bases). The CDR3 spans 16 residues. The germline gives CDR1 SNHLY, CDR2 FYNNEI. Trimming took 5 bases from V and 4 from J, leaving 18 bases between them. CDR3 residues: CASSFSPDRLNQPQHF. The DNA of the CDR3 is TGTGCCAGCAGTTTTTCCCCTGACAGGTTGAATCAGCCCCAGCATTTT.

The rearrangement joins TRBV18 to TRBJ2-3; TRBD2 agrees at 15 bases. J gave up 4 bases and V 4 bases, and 3 bases lay outside the gene matches. There are 16 residues in the CDR3. Germline lookup yields CDR1 KGHSH and CDR2 LQKENI. The CDR3 nucleotides read TGTGCCAGCTCACGGACTAGCGGGAGGGCCGCAGATACGCAGTATTTT. The encoded protein is CASSRTSGRAADTQYF.